This record covers a single T cell receptor (beta chain). The antigen remains undetermined. Germline V gene data show CDR1 as SNHLY and CDR2 as FYNNEI. The CDR3 spans 12 residues. Trimming left V 8 bases short and J 7 bases short, with 9 bases between. This entry belongs to a study of shared clonotypes between healthy human individuals. The study's findings and limits: Investigators collected only blood, and repertoires in tissues likely differ. Rarefaction revealed incomplete sorted-subset sequencing despite large depth.

The test was conducted at deep level. Authors' processing steps: Without quality scores, immunoSEQ junctional reads could not be filtered like full-length reads. The repertoire was sequenced with immunoSEQ multiplex PCR; TCRdb's copy has only in-frame clones and lacks some. V, J and clone size are taken as reported in that table, and D and trimming were inferred from the DNA itself. The table has roughly 2.5 million clones, about 92% seen once. The V and J genes are TRBV2 and TRBJ1-6; D is unclear. The sequenced material came from naive CD4+ T cells sorted from blood. This sample's subset: CD45RA+ positively selected. This clonotype originated in a man aged 18 to 30 in good health. Here the CDR3 DNA reads TGTGCCAGCGCGGCCGGCAATTCACCCCTCCACTTT. Its translation: CASAAGNSPLHF.